Detailed here is one TCR beta chain. Germline CDR1 MNHEY, CDR2 SMNVEV (reference sequence). Germline trimming cut 6 bases from V and 0 bases from J; bases unmatched to any gene: 13. This CDR3 comprises 19 residues. The data belong to a study of CD8 T cells in ankylosing spondylitis. TCRdb fed the 5' RACE reads into MiXCR, producing one record per CDR3 protein. The data show 150,000 to 200,000 distinct CDR3 sequences, with roughly 18% seen just once and roughly 7.7% held by the top ten. Sequenced input: blood, either unsorted or a sorted T cell fraction (not recorded which). The receptor's source is a male donor with ankylosing spondylitis or in good health (not recorded which). The gene calls are TRBV27 and TRBJ2-1, with 11 bases that match TRBD2. CDR3 region: CASSYLGLAGGRSYNEQFF. The CDR3, as DNA: TGTGCCAGCAGCTATCTGGGGCTAGCGGGAGGTCGCTCCTACAATGAGCAGTTCTTC.